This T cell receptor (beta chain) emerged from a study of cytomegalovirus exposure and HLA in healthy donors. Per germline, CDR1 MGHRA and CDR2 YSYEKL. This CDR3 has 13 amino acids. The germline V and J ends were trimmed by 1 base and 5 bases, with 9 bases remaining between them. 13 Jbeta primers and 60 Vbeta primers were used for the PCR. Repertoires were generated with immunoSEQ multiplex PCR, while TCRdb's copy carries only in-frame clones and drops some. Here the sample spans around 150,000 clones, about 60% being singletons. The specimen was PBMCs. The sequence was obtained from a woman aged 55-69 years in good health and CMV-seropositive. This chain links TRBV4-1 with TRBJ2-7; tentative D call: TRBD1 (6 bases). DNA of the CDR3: TGCGCCAGCAGCCAAGTCCCAGGGGACGAGCAGTACTTC. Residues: CASSQVPGDEQYF.